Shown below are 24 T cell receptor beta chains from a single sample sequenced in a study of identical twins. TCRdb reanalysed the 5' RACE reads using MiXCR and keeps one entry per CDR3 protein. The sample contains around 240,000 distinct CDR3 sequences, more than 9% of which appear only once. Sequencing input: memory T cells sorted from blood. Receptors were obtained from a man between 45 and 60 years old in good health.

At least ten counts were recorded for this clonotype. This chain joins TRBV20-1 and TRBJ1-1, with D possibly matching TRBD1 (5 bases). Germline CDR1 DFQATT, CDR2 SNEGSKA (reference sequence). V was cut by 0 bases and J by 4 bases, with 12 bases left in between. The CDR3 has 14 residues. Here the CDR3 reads CSARDARGRTEAFF. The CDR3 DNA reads TGCAGTGCTAGAGACGCAAGGGGACGCACTGAAGCTTTCTTT.

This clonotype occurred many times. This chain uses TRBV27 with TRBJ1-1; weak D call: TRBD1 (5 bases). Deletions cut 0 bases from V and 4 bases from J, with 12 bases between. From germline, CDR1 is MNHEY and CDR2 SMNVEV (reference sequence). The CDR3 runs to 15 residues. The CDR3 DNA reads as TGTGCCAGCAGTTTATCGGGGTCAGGGAGCACTGAAGCTTTCTTT. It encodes CASSLSGSGSTEAFF.

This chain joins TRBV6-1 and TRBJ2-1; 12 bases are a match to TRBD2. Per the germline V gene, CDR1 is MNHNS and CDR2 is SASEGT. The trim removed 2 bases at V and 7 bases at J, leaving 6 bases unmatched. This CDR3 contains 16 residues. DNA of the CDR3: TGTGCCAGCAGTGAAAGGCGTACTAGCGGGGGGAATGAGCAGTTCTTC. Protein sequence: CASSERRTSGGNEQFF.

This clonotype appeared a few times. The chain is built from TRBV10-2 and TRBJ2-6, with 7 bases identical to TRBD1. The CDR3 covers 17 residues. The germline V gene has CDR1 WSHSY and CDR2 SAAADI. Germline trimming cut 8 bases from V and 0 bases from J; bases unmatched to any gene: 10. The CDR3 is CASGPGQRSSGANVLTF. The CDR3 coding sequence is TGCGCCAGCGGCCCGGGACAGCGAAGCTCTGGGGCCAACGTCCTGACTTTC.

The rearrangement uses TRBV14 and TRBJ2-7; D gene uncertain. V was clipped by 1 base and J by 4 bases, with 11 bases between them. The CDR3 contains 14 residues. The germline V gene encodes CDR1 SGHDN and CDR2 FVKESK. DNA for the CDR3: TGTGCCAGCAGCCAAGTCATGATGGGTTACGAGCAGTACTTC. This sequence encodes CASSQVMMGYEQYF.

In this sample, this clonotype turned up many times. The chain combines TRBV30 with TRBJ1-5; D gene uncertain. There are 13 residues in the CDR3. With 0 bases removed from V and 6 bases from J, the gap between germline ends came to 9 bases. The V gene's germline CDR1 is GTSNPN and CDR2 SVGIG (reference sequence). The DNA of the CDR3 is TGTGCCTGGAGTGTTGGGTCGGCTCAGCCCCAGCATTTT. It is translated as CAWSVGSAQPQHF. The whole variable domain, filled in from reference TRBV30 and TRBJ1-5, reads SQTIHQWPATLVQPVGSPLSLECTVEGTSNPNLYWYRQAAGRGLQLLFYSVGIGQISSEVPQNLSASRPQDRQFILSSKKLLLSDSGFYLCAWSVGSAQPQHFGDGTRLSIL.

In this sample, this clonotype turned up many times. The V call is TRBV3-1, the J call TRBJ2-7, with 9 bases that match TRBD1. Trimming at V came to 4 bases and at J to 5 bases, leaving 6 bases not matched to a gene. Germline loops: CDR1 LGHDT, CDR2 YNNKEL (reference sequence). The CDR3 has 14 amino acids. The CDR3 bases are TGTGCCAGCAGCCTCGGGACAGGGAAGGACGAGCAGTACTTC. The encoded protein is CASSLGTGKDEQYF.

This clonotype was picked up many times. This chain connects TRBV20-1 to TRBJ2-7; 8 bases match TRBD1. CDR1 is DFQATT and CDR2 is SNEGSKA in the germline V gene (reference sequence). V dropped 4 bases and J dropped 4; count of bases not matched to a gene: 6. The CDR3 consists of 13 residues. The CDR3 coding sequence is TGCAGTGCTAAGGACAGGGACGGATACGAGCAGTACTTC. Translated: CSAKDRDGYEQYF.

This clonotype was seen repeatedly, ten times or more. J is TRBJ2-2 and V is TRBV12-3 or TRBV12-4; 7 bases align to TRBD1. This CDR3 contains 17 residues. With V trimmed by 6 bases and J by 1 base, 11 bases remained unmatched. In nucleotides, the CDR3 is TGTGCCAGCAGGGGAGCGAACAGGGGATTGAACACCGGGGAGCTGTTTTTT. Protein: CASRGANRGLNTGELFF.

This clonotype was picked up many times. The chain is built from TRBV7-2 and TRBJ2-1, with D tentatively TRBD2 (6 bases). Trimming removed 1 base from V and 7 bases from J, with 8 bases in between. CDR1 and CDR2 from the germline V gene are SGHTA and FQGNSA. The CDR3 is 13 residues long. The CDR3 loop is CASSLGTKNEQFF. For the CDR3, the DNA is TGTGCCAGCAGCTTAGGGACTAAGAATGAGCAGTTCTTC.

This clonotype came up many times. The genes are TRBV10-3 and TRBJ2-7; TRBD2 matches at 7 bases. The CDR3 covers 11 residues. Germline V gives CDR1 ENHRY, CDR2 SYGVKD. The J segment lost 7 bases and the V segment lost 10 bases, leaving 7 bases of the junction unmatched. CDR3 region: CATLGRVEQYF. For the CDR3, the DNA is TGTGCCACCCTAGGGAGGGTTGAGCAGTACTTC.

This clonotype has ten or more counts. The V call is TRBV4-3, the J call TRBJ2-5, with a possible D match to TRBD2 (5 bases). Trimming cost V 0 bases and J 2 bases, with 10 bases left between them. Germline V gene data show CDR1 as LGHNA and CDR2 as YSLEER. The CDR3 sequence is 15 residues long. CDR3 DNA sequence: TGCGCCAGCAGCCAAGAACGGGGTAGACAAGAGACCCAGTACTTC. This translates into CASSQERGRQETQYF.

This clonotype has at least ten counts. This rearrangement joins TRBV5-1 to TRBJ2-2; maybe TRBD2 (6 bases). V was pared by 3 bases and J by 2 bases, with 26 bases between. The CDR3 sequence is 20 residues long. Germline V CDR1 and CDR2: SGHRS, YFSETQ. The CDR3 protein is CASSSPGLPFPSTNTGELFF. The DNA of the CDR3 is TGCGCCAGCAGCTCCCCGGGACTGCCCTTCCCCTCAACAAACACCGGGGAGCTGTTTTTT.

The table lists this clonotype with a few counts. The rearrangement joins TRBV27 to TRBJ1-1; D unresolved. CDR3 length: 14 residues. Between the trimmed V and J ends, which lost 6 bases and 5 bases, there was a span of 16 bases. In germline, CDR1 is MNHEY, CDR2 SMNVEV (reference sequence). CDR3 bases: TGTGCCAGCAGGGCCGACCCACGAGGAACTGAAGCTTTCTTT. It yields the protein CASRADPRGTEAFF.

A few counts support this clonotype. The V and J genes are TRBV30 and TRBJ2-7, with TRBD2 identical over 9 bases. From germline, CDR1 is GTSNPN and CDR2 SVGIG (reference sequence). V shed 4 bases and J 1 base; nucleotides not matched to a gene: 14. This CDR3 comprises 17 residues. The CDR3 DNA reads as TGTGCCTGGAACTTAGGCTTGGATAGCGGGGGATCCTACGAGCAGTACTTC. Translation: CAWNLGLDSGGSYEQYF.

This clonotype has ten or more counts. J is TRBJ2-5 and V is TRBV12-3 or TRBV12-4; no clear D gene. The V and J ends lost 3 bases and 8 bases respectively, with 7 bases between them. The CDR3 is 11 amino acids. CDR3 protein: CASSFESTQYF. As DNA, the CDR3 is TGTGCCAGCAGTTTTGAAAGCACCCAGTACTTC.

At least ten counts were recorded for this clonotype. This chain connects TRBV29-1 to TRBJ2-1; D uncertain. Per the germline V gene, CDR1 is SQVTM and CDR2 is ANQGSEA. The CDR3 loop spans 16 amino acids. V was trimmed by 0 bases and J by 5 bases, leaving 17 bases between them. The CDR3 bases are TGCAGCGTTGAAGATGAGAATTTAGTAGTCGACAATGAGCAGTTCTTC. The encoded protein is CSVEDENLVVDNEQFF.

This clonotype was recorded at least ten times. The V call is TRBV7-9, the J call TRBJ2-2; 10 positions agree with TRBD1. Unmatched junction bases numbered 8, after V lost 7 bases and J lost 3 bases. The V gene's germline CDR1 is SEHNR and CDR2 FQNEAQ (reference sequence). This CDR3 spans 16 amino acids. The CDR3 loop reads CASNPTGTGDTGELFF. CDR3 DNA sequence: TGTGCCAGCAACCCGACAGGGACAGGGGACACCGGGGAGCTGTTTTTT.

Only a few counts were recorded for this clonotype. CDR3 residues: CSVGQGTTYEQYF. CDR3 DNA: TGCAGCGTGGGACAGGGAACTACCTACGAGCAGTACTTC. The chain links TRBV29-1 to TRBJ2-7; 9 nucleotides match TRBD1. Germline lookup yields CDR1 SQVTM and CDR2 ANQGSEA. V dropped 6 bases and J dropped 2; count of bases not matched to a gene: 5. This CDR3 has 13 residues.

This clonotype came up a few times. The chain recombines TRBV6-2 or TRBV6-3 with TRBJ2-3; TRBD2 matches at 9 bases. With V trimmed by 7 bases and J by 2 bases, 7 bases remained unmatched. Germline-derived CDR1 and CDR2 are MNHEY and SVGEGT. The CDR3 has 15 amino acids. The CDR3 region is CASTKAGGYTDTQYF. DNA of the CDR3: TGTGCCAGCACTAAAGCGGGGGGATACACAGATACGCAGTATTTT.

This CDR3 reads CSARPARGMTDTQYF. The CDR3, as DNA: TGCAGTGCCAGACCGGCCAGGGGGATGACAGATACGCAGTATTTT. V and J are TRBV20-1 and TRBJ2-3, with 7 bases that match TRBD1. Looked up from germline, CDR1 is DFQATT and CDR2 is SNEGSKA (reference sequence). The CDR3 totals 15 residues. The V and J ends lost 6 bases and 3 bases, in that order; junction bases with no gene match: 12.

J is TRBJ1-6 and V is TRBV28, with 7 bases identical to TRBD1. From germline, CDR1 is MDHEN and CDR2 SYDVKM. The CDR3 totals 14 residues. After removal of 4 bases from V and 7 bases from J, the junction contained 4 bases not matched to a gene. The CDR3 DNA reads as TGTGCCAGCAGTTCACAGGGGTGGAATTCACCCCTCCACTTT. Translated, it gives CASSSQGWNSPLHF.

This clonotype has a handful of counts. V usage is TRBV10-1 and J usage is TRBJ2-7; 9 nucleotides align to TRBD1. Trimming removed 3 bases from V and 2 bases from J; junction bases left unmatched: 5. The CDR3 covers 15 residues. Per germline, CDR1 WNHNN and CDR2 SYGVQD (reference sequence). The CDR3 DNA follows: TGCGCCAGCAGTGAAGGGGGACAGGGAGCCTACGAGCAGTACTTC. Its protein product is CASSEGGQGAYEQYF.

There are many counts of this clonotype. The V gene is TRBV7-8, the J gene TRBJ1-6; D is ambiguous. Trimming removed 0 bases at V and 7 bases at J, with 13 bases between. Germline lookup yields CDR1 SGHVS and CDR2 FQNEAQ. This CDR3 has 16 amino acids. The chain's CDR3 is CASSLAAGLGNSPLHF. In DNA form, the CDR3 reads TGTGCCAGCAGCTTAGCGGCGGGTCTGGGCAATTCACCCCTCCACTTT.